Below, 29 T cell receptor beta chains from the same sample are listed, as sequenced in a study of T-cell reconstitution after alpha-beta-depleted transplantation in children. Construction of the TCRbeta library involved unique molecular identifiers. TCRdb itself ran the PCR reads through MiXCR, one entry per CDR3 protein. Of roughly 82,000 distinct CDR3 sequences in the sample, 14% were seen once. The material sequenced was PBMCs, mostly from graft donor cells, taken 180 days after TCRalphabeta/CD19-depleted stem cell transplant. The receptors were gathered from a male patient aged 2 to 10 who had a stem cell transplant for acute lymphoblastic leukemia, so the T cells may come from the graft donor.

This clonotype was observed many times. The J gene is TRBJ2-5, the V gene TRBV5-4; 13 bases align to TRBD2. Germline loops: CDR1 SGHNT, CDR2 YYREEE (reference sequence). The CDR3 extends over 16 amino acids. J gave up 5 bases and V 0 bases, and 4 bases lay outside the gene matches. CDR3 in amino acids: CASSLALAGGRETQYF. CDR3 DNA sequence: TGTGCCAGCAGCTTGGCACTAGCGGGGGGGCGCGAGACCCAGTACTTC.

V gene TRBV5-1 combines with J gene TRBJ2-1, with D tentatively TRBD1 (5 bases). CDR3 size: 14 residues. The germline V and J ends were trimmed by 5 bases and 2 bases, with 11 bases remaining between them. Germline values: CDR1 SGHRS, CDR2 YFSETQ. The CDR3 region has the DNA TGCGCCAGCAGTCTTGGACAAACCTACAATGAGCAGTTCTTC. It specifies CASSLGQTYNEQFF.

This clonotype was recorded a few times. The chain is built from TRBV12-3 or TRBV12-4 and TRBJ2-3; 9 bases fit TRBD2. V was pared by 5 bases and J by 2 bases, with 5 bases of the junction left unmatched. The CDR3 totals 15 residues. The CDR3 region is CASSKASGDTDTQYF. As DNA, the CDR3 is TGTGCCAGCAGTAAGGCTAGCGGGGACACAGATACGCAGTATTTT.

The genes are TRBV5-6 and TRBJ1-2, with D unresolved. V was cut by 2 bases and J by 8 bases, with 13 bases left in between. The CDR3 runs 13 residues. Germline loops: CDR1 SGHDT, CDR2 YYEEEE. CDR3 DNA: TGTGCCAGCAGCTTAAGAGAAGTCGGAGGCTACACCTTC. Its translation is CASSLREVGGYTF. Full variable domain (remainder filled in from reference TRBV5-6 and TRBJ1-2): DAGVTQSPTHLIKTRGQQVTLRCSPKSGHDTVSWYQQALGQGPQFIFQYYEEEERQRGNFPDRFSGHQFPNYSSELNVNALLLGDSALYLCASSLREVGGYTFGSGTRLTVV.

This clonotype was found a few times. The chain couples TRBV9 to TRBJ2-5; D is unclear. Trimming shortened V by 3 bases and J by 5 bases, and 8 bases separated the two germline ends. The CDR3 length is 12 residues. CDR1 SGDLS and CDR2 YYNGEE come from the germline V gene. CDR3 sequence: CASSAAGETQYF. CDR3 DNA: TGTGCCAGCAGCGCAGCCGGGGAGACCCAGTACTTC.

This clonotype has more than one count but fewer than ten. The chain carries TRBV12-3 or TRBV12-4 and TRBJ1-6; maybe TRBD1 (5 bases). Trimming stripped 6 bases from V and 7 bases from J, with 7 bases between. CDR3 size: 12 residues. The CDR3 spells CASRGGNSPLHF. The CDR3 coding sequence is TGTGCCAGCAGGGGGGGGAATTCACCCCTCCACTTT.

This clonotype was seen more than once but under ten times. V gene TRBV9 combines with J gene TRBJ1-1; the match to TRBD1 covers 12 bases. Per germline, CDR1 SGDLS and CDR2 YYNGEE. The CDR3 runs 15 residues. Germline trimming cut 3 bases from V and 4 bases from J; bases unmatched to any gene: 4. CDR3 sequence (DNA): TGTGCCAGCAGCGCGGGGACAGGGGGCAGCACTGAAGCTTTCTTT. Its protein product is CASSAGTGGSTEAFF.

This chain uses TRBV28 with TRBJ1-2; the D is unclear. CDR3 size: 12 residues. CDR1 and CDR2 from the germline V gene are MDHEN and SYDVKM. Deletions cut 5 bases from V and 4 bases from J, with 8 bases between. The CDR3 is CASSPDIYGYTF. The CDR3 bases are TGTGCCAGCAGTCCCGACATCTATGGCTACACCTTC.

V and J are TRBV7-3 and TRBJ2-3, with D maybe TRBD1 (5 bases). This CDR3 has 16 residues. Looked up from germline, CDR1 is SGHTA and CDR2 is FQGTGA. V lost 5 bases and J lost 1, with 16 bases in between. The CDR3 DNA sequence: TGTGCCAGCAGCCCCACGGGCAGGGTGGGCACAGATACGCAGTATTTT. The encoded protein is CASSPTGRVGTDTQYF.

The V call is TRBV11-2, the J call TRBJ2-1, with 9 bases fitting TRBD2. CDR3 length: 18 residues. The trim removed 5 bases at V and 3 bases at J, leaving 14 bases unmatched. Per germline, CDR1 SGHAT and CDR2 FQNNGV. The DNA for the CDR3 is TGTGCCAGCAGCCCGGTAAGGGGTATGCGGGGGGGCTACAATGAGCAGTTCTTC. Its translation is CASSPVRGMRGGYNEQFF.

The genes are TRBV29-1 and TRBJ1-4; D may be TRBD1 (5 bases). Germline V gives CDR1 SQVTM, CDR2 ANQGSEA. Trimming cost V 2 bases and J 5 bases, with 9 bases left between them. The CDR3 has 13 amino acids. The CDR3 DNA reads TGCAGCGTTGAACAGGGTGTAAATGAAAAACTGTTTTTT. Encoded protein: CSVEQGVNEKLFF.

This clonotype was seen many times. The chain carries TRBV7-2 and TRBJ2-3; no reliable D call. V gave up 5 bases and J gave up 0 bases, with 15 bases separating them. Germline loops: CDR1 SGHTA, CDR2 FQGNSA. There are 16 residues in the CDR3. The CDR3 loop reads CASSRKGGASTDTQYF. The CDR3 region has the DNA TGTGCCAGCAGCCGGAAGGGCGGCGCAAGCACAGATACGCAGTATTTT.

The J gene is TRBJ1-5, the V gene TRBV5-1; 7 nucleotides agree with TRBD1. V shed 1 base and J 5 bases; nucleotides not matched to a gene: 6. The germline V gene encodes CDR1 SGHRS and CDR2 YFSETQ. The CDR3 totals 15 residues. Here the CDR3 DNA reads TGCGCCAGCAGCTTGCAAGGGGACAGATATCAGCCCCAGCATTTT. The encoded protein is CASSLQGDRYQPQHF. Based on the CDR3 plus reference TRBV5-1 and TRBJ1-5, the full variable domain is KAGVTQTPRYLIKTRGQQVTLSCSPISGHRSVSWYQQTPGQGLQFLFEYFSETQRNKGNFPGRFSGRQFSNSRSEMNVSTLELGDSALYLCASSLQGDRYQPQHFGDGTRLSIL.

This clonotype was seen only a few times. The rearrangement joins TRBV4-3 to TRBJ2-5, with TRBD1 identical over 7 bases. From germline, CDR1 is LGHNA and CDR2 YSLEER. This CDR3 comprises 15 residues. J was trimmed by 1 base and V by 2 bases; bases with no gene match: 4. The CDR3 coding sequence is TGCGCCAGCAGCCAATCCGGGACAGCCCAAGAGACCCAGTACTTC. Protein: CASSQSGTAQETQYF.

The chain joins TRBV5-1 to TRBJ1-2, with TRBD1 matching 7 bases. Germline lookup yields CDR1 SGHRS and CDR2 YFSETQ. There are 15 residues in the CDR3. V lost 4 bases, J lost 1 base, and 7 bases stayed unmatched. This CDR3 is CASSQTGSLNYGYTF. The CDR3 coding sequence is TGCGCCAGCAGCCAGACAGGGTCCCTTAACTATGGCTACACCTTC.

The sample holds a few counts of this clonotype. The V and J genes are TRBV14 and TRBJ2-7, with 14 bases aligning to TRBD2. Germline CDR1 and CDR2: SGHDN and FVKESK. The CDR3 totals 16 residues. Trimming removed 7 bases from V and 7 bases from J; junction bases left unmatched: 12. The CDR3 sequence is CASTQGGTSGRREQYF. The CDR3 DNA reads TGTGCCAGCACCCAGGGGGGGACTAGCGGGAGAAGGGAGCAGTACTTC.

This clonotype was found a few times. The chain combines TRBV5-1 with TRBJ2-7; tentative D call: TRBD2 (5 bases). This CDR3 has 14 residues. Germline V lookup: CDR1 SGHRS, CDR2 YFSETQ. Trimming removed 0 bases at V and 5 bases at J, with 12 bases between. The CDR3 nucleotides are TGCGCCAGCAGCTTGGCCGTAGCGAAGGACGAGCAGTACTTC. Protein product: CASSLAVAKDEQYF.

This clonotype came up a few times. The rearrangement joins TRBV5-1 to TRBJ1-1, with D tentatively TRBD1 (5 bases). V shed 4 bases and J shed 4 bases, with 14 bases lying between them. The CDR3 length is 14 residues. Germline assignment: CDR1 SGHRS and CDR2 YFSETQ. CDR3 bases: TGCGCCAGCAGCGGGCAGGGCGCAACCACTGAAGCTTTCTTT. Its protein product is CASSGQGATTEAFF.

This clonotype was recorded a few times. The genes are TRBV5-1 and TRBJ2-3; D is perhaps TRBD1 (5 bases). Germline V gene lookup returns CDR1 SGHRS and CDR2 YFSETQ. This CDR3 is built from 14 residues. Trimming took off 4 bases at V and 0 bases at J, with 9 bases between the two ends. CDR3 in DNA: TGCGCCAGCAGCGTCAGGGCTAGCACAGATACGCAGTATTTT. Translating gives CASSVRASTDTQYF.

Here the CDR3 reads CASSSSRGGTLQGDEQYF. The CDR3 coding sequence is TGTGCCAGCAGCTCCTCGCGTGGCGGGACCCTTCAGGGCGACGAGCAGTACTTC. V is TRBV11-1 and J is TRBJ2-7, with D perhaps TRBD2 (6 bases). With 4 bases removed from V and 5 bases from J, the gap between germline ends came to 27 bases. CDR1 SGHAT and CDR2 FQDESV come from the germline V gene (reference sequence). CDR3 length: 18 amino acids.

The V gene is TRBV28, the J gene TRBJ1-5, with TRBD1 as a possible D gene (6 bases). V lost 5 bases, J lost 1 base, and 9 bases lay in between. In germline, CDR1 is MDHEN, CDR2 SYDVKM. The CDR3 contains 14 residues. The CDR3 reads CASSVGQSNQPQHF. CDR3 coding DNA: TGTGCCAGCAGTGTCGGACAGAGCAATCAGCCCCAGCATTTT.

The V call is TRBV7-9, the J call TRBJ1-5; D unresolved. V was pared by 3 bases and J by 6 bases, with 9 bases between. Germline CDR1 and CDR2: SEHNR and FQNEAQ (reference sequence). This CDR3 spans 13 amino acids. The CDR3 spells CASSLGGSQPQHF. As DNA, the CDR3 is TGTGCCAGCAGCTTGGGTGGTAGTCAGCCCCAGCATTTT.

The rearrangement joins TRBV5-1 to TRBJ1-1; D ambiguous. Germline CDR1 is SGHRS and CDR2 is YFSETQ. CDR3 length equals 13 residues. The ends were cut back, 4 bases at V and 0 bases at J, with 7 bases in the middle. CDR3 region: CASSIEMNTEAFF. Here the CDR3 DNA reads TGCGCCAGCAGCATAGAGATGAACACTGAAGCTTTCTTT. Together with reference TRBV5-1 and TRBJ1-1, the CDR3 gives the full variable domain: KAGVTQTPRYLIKTRGQQVTLSCSPISGHRSVSWYQQTPGQGLQFLFEYFSETQRNKGNFPGRFSGRQFSNSRSEMNVSTLELGDSALYLCASSIEMNTEAFFGQGTRLTVV.

In its sample, this clonotype was seen a few times. The chain is built from TRBV7-2 and TRBJ2-3; possible D gene TRBD2, 5 bases. The germline gives CDR1 SGHTA, CDR2 FQGNSA. This CDR3 has 15 amino acids. Trimming removed 1 base at V and 2 bases at J, with 10 bases between. CDR3 DNA sequence: TGTGCCAGCAGCTTAGGGCGGGTTTTCACAGATACGCAGTATTTT. This encodes CASSLGRVFTDTQYF. Full variable domain (outside the CDR3, taken from reference TRBV7-2 and TRBJ2-3): GAGVSQSPSNKVTEKGKDVELRCDPISGHTALYWYRQSLGQGLEFLIYFQGNSAPDKSGLPSDRFSAERTGGSVSTLTIQRTQQEDSAVYLCASSLGRVFTDTQYFGPGTRLTVL.

The table lists this clonotype with many counts. The chain is built from TRBV12-3 or TRBV12-4 and TRBJ2-7; 10 bases are shared with TRBD2. The J segment lost 7 bases and the V segment lost 3 bases, leaving 6 bases of the junction unmatched. The CDR3 extends over 14 amino acids. CDR3 bases: TGTGCCAGCAGTTTTCAGCTAGCGGGAGCAGAGCAGTACTTC. Translated, it gives CASSFQLAGAEQYF.

The chain's CDR3 is CASSQGDRRNTEAFF. The DNA for the CDR3 is TGTGCCAGCAGCCAAGGGGATAGACGGAACACTGAAGCTTTCTTT. J is TRBJ1-1 and V is TRBV4-2, with D unclear. The germline V gene has CDR1 LGHNA and CDR2 YNFKEQ. Trimming removed 1 base from V and 1 base from J, with 10 bases in between. This CDR3 is built from 15 residues.

This clonotype was found a few times. The genes are TRBV5-1 and TRBJ2-7, with unresolved D. V was cut by 5 bases and J by 0 bases, with 15 bases left in between. Germline values: CDR1 SGHRS, CDR2 YFSETQ. The CDR3 covers 15 residues. This CDR3 is CASRRLGPSSYEQYF. CDR3 DNA sequence: TGCGCCAGCAGGCGGCTTGGGCCCAGCTCCTACGAGCAGTACTTC.

This clonotype was counted only a few times. The gene calls are TRBV29-1 and TRBJ2-4; perhaps TRBD1 as D (5 bases). Germline loops: CDR1 SQVTM, CDR2 ANQGSEA. The CDR3 has 13 residues. Trimming left V 4 bases short and J 1 base short, with 8 bases between. The CDR3 reads CSVAGLAKNIQYF. The CDR3 DNA follows: TGCAGCGTTGCAGGGCTGGCCAAAAACATTCAGTACTTC.

The table lists this clonotype with a few counts. V and J are TRBV6-5 and TRBJ2-3; the match to TRBD1 covers 9 bases. The CDR3 consists of 15 residues. Germline V gives CDR1 MNHEY, CDR2 SVGAGI. The V and J ends lost 4 bases and 4 bases, in that order; junction bases with no gene match: 6. The CDR3 sequence is CASSFRDRDPDTQYF. In DNA, the CDR3 is TGTGCCAGCAGTTTCCGGGACAGGGATCCAGATACGCAGTATTTT.